These 18 T cell receptor beta chains came from one sample sequenced in a study of cytomegalovirus exposure and HLA in healthy donors. Researchers ran the PCR with 60 Vbeta and 13 Jbeta primers. Using immunoSEQ multiplex PCR, the repertoire was profiled, and TCRdb retains in-frame clones only, with some absent. The data show some 86,000 clones, 70% to 80% seen once. Sequencing was done on a sample of PBMCs. These receptor sequences come from a woman aged 40 to 49 in good health and CMV-seropositive.

V and J are TRBV25-1 and TRBJ1-6; no clear D gene. Germline loops: CDR1 MGHDK, CDR2 SYGVNS. The CDR3 has 12 residues. V dropped 3 bases and J dropped 8 bases, with 5 bases sitting between them. The CDR3 sequence is CASSDVDSPLHF. The DNA for the CDR3 is TGTGCCAGCAGTGATGTAGATTCACCCCTCCACTTT.

This clone was recorded a few times. The chain combines TRBV7-9 with TRBJ1-2, with 7 bases that match TRBD1. V shed 5 bases, J shed 7 bases, and the junction held 10 bases outside the gene matches. CDR3 length equals 14 residues. Looked up from germline, CDR1 is SEHNR and CDR2 is FQNEAQ (reference sequence). CDR3 nucleotide sequence: TGTGCCAGCAGCCCGGGACAGTCCTTGGGTGGCTACACCTTC. Protein product: CASSPGQSLGGYTF.

Only one count was recorded for this clone. CDR3 sequence: CASSRQVATNEKLFF. CDR3 sequence (DNA): TGTGCCAGCAGTCGACAGGTAGCAACTAATGAAAAACTGTTTTTT. The chain carries TRBV6-5 and TRBJ1-4; maybe TRBD1 (6 bases). There are 15 residues in the CDR3. V was pared by 5 bases and J by 0 bases, with 10 bases between. Germline loops: CDR1 MNHEY, CDR2 SVGAGI.

V and J are TRBV5-1 and TRBJ1-2; 7 bases are shared with TRBD1. Germline CDR1 is SGHRS and CDR2 is YFSETQ. The CDR3 is made up of 15 amino acids. With 4 bases clipped from V and 0 bases from J, the junction kept 6 bases outside the gene matches. The CDR3 region has the DNA TGCGCCAGCAGCGTGAACAGGGGCCCTAACTATGGCTACACCTTC. Amino acids: CASSVNRGPNYGYTF.

A remark on this clone: One junction end does not reproduce the germline sequence, and a read error may be involved. The genes are TRBV7-9 and TRBJ2-1; no clear D gene. The CDR3 length is 14 residues. Germline V gene sequence: CDR1 SEHNR, CDR2 FQNEAQ (reference sequence). For the CDR3, the DNA is TGTTCCAGCAGCTTAACAAGCTCCTACAATGAGCAGTTCTTC. The encoded protein is CSSSLTSSYNEQFF.

In this sample, this clone turned up once. The chain joins TRBV9 to TRBJ2-5, with 8 bases aligning to TRBD1. The CDR3 extends over 15 amino acids. Trimming took 2 bases from V and 5 from J; bases not matched to a gene: 8. CDR1 is SGDLS, CDR2 YYNGEE, per germline. The CDR3 is CASSVTRGPGETQYF. The DNA of the CDR3 is TGTGCCAGCAGCGTCACCAGGGGGCCGGGGGAGACCCAGTACTTC.

The chain uses TRBV7-9 and TRBJ2-3; the D gene is possibly TRBD1 (6 bases). In germline, CDR1 is SEHNR, CDR2 FQNEAQ (reference sequence). V lost 1 base and J lost 2, with 16 bases in between. This CDR3 region has 17 residues. For the CDR3, the DNA is TGTGCCAGCAGCTTAGATGGTACGGGGACATCCACAGATACGCAGTATTTT. Its translation is CASSLDGTGTSTDTQYF. Together with reference TRBV7-9 and TRBJ2-3, the CDR3 gives the full variable domain: DTGVSQNPRHKITKRGQNVTFRCDPISEHNRLYWYRQTLGQGPEFLTYFQNEAQLEKSRLLSDRFSAERPKGSFSTLEIQRTEQGDSAMYLCASSLDGTGTSTDTQYFGPGTRLTVL.

The CDR3: CASTHYAKGQRNTEAFF. The CDR3 nucleotides read TGTGCCAGCACCCATTACGCGAAGGGACAGCGAAACACTGAAGCTTTCTTT. The genes are TRBV27 and TRBJ1-1, with 7 bases aligning to TRBD1. The CDR3 length is 17 residues. From germline, CDR1 is MNHEY and CDR2 SMNVEV (reference sequence). V was clipped by 7 bases and J by 2 bases; unmatched bases: 16.

This chain's CDR3 is CASSYYRVGTEAFF. The CDR3 DNA reads TGTGCCAGCAGTTACTACAGGGTGGGCACTGAAGCTTTCTTT. The chain employs TRBV6-5 and TRBJ1-1; possibly TRBD1 for D (6 bases). V lost 1 base to trimming and J lost 4 bases, with 10 bases between them. Germline V gives CDR1 MNHEY, CDR2 SVGAGI. The CDR3 has 14 residues.

The chain recombines TRBV19 with TRBJ1-1, with 9 bases lining up with TRBD1. V trimming: 7 bases; J trimming: 4 bases; junction bases outside the gene matches: 4. CDR1 LNHDA and CDR2 SQIVND come from the germline V gene (reference sequence). The CDR3 is 13 residues long. The CDR3 protein is CASNRQGVTEAFF. CDR3 DNA: TGTGCCAGTAACCGACAGGGGGTCACTGAAGCTTTCTTT.

In the case of this clone: Other DNA sequences in this specimen translate into the identical CDR3. The chain joins TRBV7-6 to TRBJ1-5, with D hard to call. This CDR3 region has 13 residues. Trimming took 3 bases from V and 3 from J, leaving 6 bases between them. Germline CDR1 is SGHVS and CDR2 is FNYEAQ. CDR3 in amino acids: CASSLSFNQPQHF. CDR3 coding DNA: TGTGCCAGCAGCTTGAGCTTCAATCAGCCCCAGCATTTT.

The CDR3 region has the DNA TGCGCCAGCAGCTTGGGGGCGACTATGAACACTGAAGCTTTCTTT. Translating gives CASSLGATMNTEAFF. The chain recombines TRBV5-1 with TRBJ1-1; D call uncertain. The CDR3 is 15 amino acids. Germline CDR1 is SGHRS and CDR2 is YFSETQ. The germline V and J ends were trimmed by 0 bases and 0 bases, with 9 bases remaining between them.

The chain joins TRBV30 to TRBJ1-1; D might be TRBD1 (6 bases). With 2 bases removed from V and 2 bases from J, the gap between germline ends came to 12 bases. Germline V gene sequence: CDR1 GTSNPN, CDR2 SVGIG (reference sequence). There are 14 residues in the CDR3. The CDR3 region is CAWSIGRGNTEAFF. For the CDR3, the DNA is TGTGCCTGGAGTATTGGCAGGGGAAACACTGAAGCTTTCTTT.

The V call is TRBV18, the J call TRBJ2-1; D remains unclear. This CDR3 is built from 12 residues. Germline V gene lookup returns CDR1 KGHSH and CDR2 LQKENI. V was trimmed by 3 bases and J by 7 bases, leaving 7 bases between them. The CDR3 is CASSPIANEQFF. The CDR3 DNA reads TGTGCCAGCTCACCCATTGCGAATGAGCAGTTCTTC.

This chain links TRBV6-1 with TRBJ2-2; 10 nucleotides agree with TRBD2. From germline, CDR1 is MNHNS and CDR2 SASEGT. The CDR3 totals 15 residues. Trimming cost V 7 bases and J 5 bases; bases outside gene matches: 7. The CDR3 DNA reads TGTGCCAGCATTATAGCGGGAGGACGAACCGGGGAGCTGTTTTTT. Translated: CASIIAGGRTGELFF.

The chain is built from TRBV10-1 and TRBJ1-2; D remains unclear. Per the germline V gene, CDR1 is WNHNN and CDR2 is SYGVQD (reference sequence). The V end was cut by 11 bases, the J end by 9 bases, with 16 bases between. CDR3 size: 11 residues. CDR3 nucleotide sequence: TGCGCCTGCCCTCTATTTCTGAGCTACACCTTC. Protein sequence: CACPLFLSYTF.

The chain joins TRBV23-1 to TRBJ2-7; no clear D gene. TRBV23-1 is identified as an open reading frame with a role that is uncertain. V lost 2 bases and J lost 3, with 5 bases in between. The CDR3 is 12 residues long. CDR3: CASSQPHYEQYF. In nucleotides, the CDR3 is TGCGCCAGCAGTCAACCACACTACGAGCAGTACTTC.

V is TRBV7-8 and J is TRBJ1-2; D is undetermined. This CDR3 region has 13 residues. Per germline, CDR1 SGHVS and CDR2 FQNEAQ. V shed 6 bases and J shed 5 bases, with 13 bases lying between them. The CDR3 loop is CASRIGGSYGYTF. In nucleotides, the CDR3 is TGTGCCAGCAGGATTGGCGGGTCTTATGGCTACACCTTC.